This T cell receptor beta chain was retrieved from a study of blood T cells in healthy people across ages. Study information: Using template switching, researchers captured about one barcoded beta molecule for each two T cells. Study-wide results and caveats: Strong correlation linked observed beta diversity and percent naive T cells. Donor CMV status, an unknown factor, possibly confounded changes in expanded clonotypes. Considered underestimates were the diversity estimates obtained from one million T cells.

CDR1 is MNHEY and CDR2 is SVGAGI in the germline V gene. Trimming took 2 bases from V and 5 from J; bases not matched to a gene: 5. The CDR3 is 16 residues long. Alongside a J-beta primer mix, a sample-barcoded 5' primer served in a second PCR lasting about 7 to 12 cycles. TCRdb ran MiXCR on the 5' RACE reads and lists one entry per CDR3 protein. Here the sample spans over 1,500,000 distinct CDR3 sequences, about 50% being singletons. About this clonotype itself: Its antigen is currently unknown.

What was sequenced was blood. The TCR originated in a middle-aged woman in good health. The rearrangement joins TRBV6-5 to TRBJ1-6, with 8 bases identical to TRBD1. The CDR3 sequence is CASSYRDRSNNSPLHF. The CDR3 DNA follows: TGTGCCAGCAGTTACAGGGACAGGAGCAATAATTCACCCCTCCACTTT.